This is a list of T cell receptor beta chains from one sample in a study of OX40 agonist ivuxolimab in advanced cancers. Only in-frame clones appear in the TCRdb table, and some are missing; sequencing was by immunoSEQ multiplex PCR. The data contain about 82,000 clones, less than 85% of them singletons. The sample was CD4+ or CD8+ T cells sorted from blood, taken in a trial of the OX40 agonist ivuxolimab. The receptors shown here come from an adult with an advanced solid tumor such as melanoma, head and neck, liver or kidney cancer. The CDR3 runs from the conserved cysteine through the conserved F or W. The order of the fields is J gene, clone size, V gene, D gene, CDR3 DNA, CDR3 protein. The D gene is left open where the match is weak. A row's size may be missing; if present it is once, few, many or a size class.

TRBJ2-5 once TRBV7-7 NA TGTGCTAGCAGCCCACACCAAGAGACCCAGTACTTC CASSPHQETQYF
TRBJ2-3 NA TRBV18 NA TGTGCCAGCTCACTTTACCGCACAGATACGCAGTATTTT CASSLYRTDTQYF
TRBJ1-1 NA TRBV9 NA TGTGCCAGCAGCGTAGGGGGCGAGACTCAAGCTTTCTTT CASSVGGETQAFF
TRBJ1-2 NA TRBV5-1 NA TGCGCCAGCAGCCCGGGAGGGGACTATGGCTACACCTTC CASSPGGDYGYTF
TRBJ2-7 NA TRBV11-2 TRBD2 TGTGCCAGCAGCTCCCTAGCGGGGGACCCTTACGAGCAGTACTTC CASSSLAGDPYEQYF
TRBJ2-2 NA TRBV5-4 NA TGTGCCAGCAGCTACGACCGGGGCGGGGAGCTGTTTTTT CASSYDRGGELFF
TRBJ1-2 NA TRBV6-4 NA TGTGCCAGCAGTGTTGGGCCCTACCAGAACTATGGCTACACCTTC CASSVGPYQNYGYTF
TRBJ1-1 NA TRBV6-5 TRBD1 TGTGCCAGCAGTCGACAGGGGGGGACTGAAGCTTTCTTT CASSRQGGTEAFF
TRBJ1-2 NA TRBV30 NA TGTGCCTGGAGTGCCACCTCGGGCGTGTACTATGGCTACACCTTC CAWSATSGVYYGYTF
TRBJ1-5 NA TRBV7-2 TRBD1 TGTGCCAGCAGCCCCGGGACAGGGAACCAGCCCCAGCATTTT CASSPGTGNQPQHF
TRBJ2-7 NA TRBV7-2 TRBD2 TGTGCCAGCAGCCGGGGGGAGGGATACGAGCAGTACTTC CASSRGEGYEQYF
TRBJ2-3 NA TRBV7-2 NA TGTGCCAGCAGCTTTGCGGGGGCCTCAGATACGCAGTATTTT CASSFAGASDTQYF
TRBJ1-1 NA TRBV9 NA TGTGCCAGCAGCATACAGGGGAACACTGAAGCTTTCTTT CASSIQGNTEAFF
TRBJ2-3 NA TRBV18 NA TGTGCCAGCTCGATCGCTGGCCTGGGGAGCACAGATACGCAGTATTTT CASSIAGLGSTDTQYF
TRBJ2-1 NA TRBV18 TRBD1 TGTGCCAGCTCACCTGGACAGGGGGCCTACAATGAGCAGTTCTTC CASSPGQGAYNEQFF
TRBJ2-1 once TRBV11-2 NA TGTGCCAGCAGCTTAGAAGGGTTGTATGAGCAGTTCTTC CASSLEGLYEQFF
TRBJ2-7 NA TRBV5-5 NA TGTGCCAGCAGCTCCATACCGGGCCAGTCCTACGAGCAGTACTTC CASSSIPGQSYEQYF
TRBJ1-2 NA TRBV7-9 TRBD1 TGTGCCAGCAGCTTAAGACAGGGGAGCGGCTATGGCTACACCTTC CASSLRQGSGYGYTF
TRBJ2-3 few TRBV21-1 NA TGTGCCAGCGGCACCGAACCCACAGGGATTAGCACAGATACGCAGTATTTT CASGTEPTGISTDTQYF
TRBJ1-6 NA TRBV5-4 NA TGTGCCAGCAGCTTGGACCCGCCCCCCAATTCACCCCTCCACTTT CASSLDPPPNSPLHF
TRBJ1-1 few TRBV6-5 NA TGTGCCAGCAGACCAGGCTACAGACGGGACACTGAAGCTTTCTTT CASRPGYRRDTEAFF
TRBJ2-7 NA TRBV6-5 NA TGTGCCAGCAGTTACTCGATGACAGGAGGGGCCTACGAGCAGTACTTC CASSYSMTGGAYEQYF
TRBJ2-1 NA TRBV9 TRBD1 TGTGCCAGCAGCCCACTCGAGGGGGCGGGTTACAATGAGCAGTTCTTC CASSPLEGAGYNEQFF
TRBJ2-2 NA TRBV5-1 NA TGCGCCAGCAGCTCCGGACAGATCACCACCGGGGAGCTGTTTTTT CASSSGQITTGELFF
TRBJ2-3 NA TRBV9 NA TGTGCCAGCAGCGTAGATGTCAGGAGCACAGATACGCAGTATTTT CASSVDVRSTDTQYF
TRBJ2-1 NA TRBV7-2 NA TGTGCCAGCAGCTCTGGCGTCTGGGCCGATGAGCAGTTCTTC CASSSGVWADEQFF
TRBJ1-1 NA TRBV10-3 NA TGTGCCACCTCGGGTGGCACTGAAGCTTTCTTT CATSGGTEAFF
TRBJ2-2 NA TRBV5-1 NA TGCGCCAGCAGCTTGACCCCCGAAAACACCGGGGAGCTGTTTTTT CASSLTPENTGELFF
TRBJ1-2 NA TRBV30 TRBD1 TGTGCCTGGAGGTTCCGGGACAGGGAATTTGTGGGTGGCTACACCTTC CAWRFRDREFVGGYTF
TRBJ1-1 NA TRBV14 NA TGTGCCAGCAGCCAAAAAGGTCCGTTTCGGAACACTGAAGCTTTCTTT CASSQKGPFRNTEAFF
TRBJ1-2 once TRBV29-1 TRBD1 TGCAGCGTCCAGGGGGCGCTCAGCTATGGCTACACCTTC CSVQGALSYGYTF
TRBJ1-4 NA TRBV10-2 TRBD1 TGCGCCAGCAGTGACCCGGGACAGAGTAATGAAAAACTGTTTTTT CASSDPGQSNEKLFF
TRBJ1-1 NA TRBV30 TRBD1 TGTGCCTGGAGTTCGGGACAGTATAATGGTGAAGCTTTCTTT CAWSSGQYNGEAFF
TRBJ1-3 once TRBV6-5 NA TGTGCCAGCAGTTCTTCCCGGGTTTCGCCTGGAAACACCATATATTTT CASSSSRVSPGNTIYF
TRBJ2-5 NA TRBV9 TRBD2 TGTGCCAGCAGCGTCTCGGGGGGGTATCAAGAGACCCAGTACTTC CASSVSGGYQETQYF